This record concerns one TCR beta chain sequence. This sample was included in a study of tumour-infiltrating T cells in Burkitt lymphoma. Background on the study: Overall and progression-free survival were predicted by productive clonality.

The CDR3 loop spans 15 amino acids. V lost 5 bases and J 0 bases, leaving 12 bases between the germline ends. The germline V gene has CDR1 MNHEY and CDR2 SMNVEV (reference sequence). Produced via immunoSEQ multiplex PCR; TCRdb's table is partial and in-frame only. The sample includes 13,000 to 15,000 clones, 30% of them seen just once. The V and J genes are TRBV27 and TRBJ2-3, with a weak D call TRBD2 (6 bases). The sequenced sample consisted of tumor tissue. The source of this sequence is a human donor with diffuse large B-cell lymphoma. CDR3 DNA sequence: TGTGCCAGCAGTACGGCGGACTACAGCACAGATACGCAGTATTTT. Amino acids: CASSTADYSTDTQYF.